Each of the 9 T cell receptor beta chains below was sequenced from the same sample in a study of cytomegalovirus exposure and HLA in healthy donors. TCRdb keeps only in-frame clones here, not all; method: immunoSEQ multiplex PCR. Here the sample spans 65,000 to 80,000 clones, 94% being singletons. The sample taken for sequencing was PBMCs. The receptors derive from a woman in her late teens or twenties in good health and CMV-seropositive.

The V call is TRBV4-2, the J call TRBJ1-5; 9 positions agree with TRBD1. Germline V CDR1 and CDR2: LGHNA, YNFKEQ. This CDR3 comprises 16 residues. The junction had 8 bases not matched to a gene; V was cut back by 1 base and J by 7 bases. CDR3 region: CASSQASQGAGQPQHF. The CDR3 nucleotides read TGTGCCAGCAGCCAAGCGTCACAGGGGGCTGGGCAGCCCCAGCATTTT.

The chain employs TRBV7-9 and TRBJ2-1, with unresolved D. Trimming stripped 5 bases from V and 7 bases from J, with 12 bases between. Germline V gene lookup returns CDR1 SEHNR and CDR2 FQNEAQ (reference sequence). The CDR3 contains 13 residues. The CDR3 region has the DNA TGTGCCAGCAGCCCGATAGCCGGGAATGAGCAGTTCTTC. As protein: CASSPIAGNEQFF.

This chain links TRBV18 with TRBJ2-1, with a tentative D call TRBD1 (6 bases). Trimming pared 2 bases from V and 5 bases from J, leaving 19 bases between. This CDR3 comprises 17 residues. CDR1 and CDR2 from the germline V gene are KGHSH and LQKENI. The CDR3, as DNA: TGTGCCAGCTCACCATCTACCAGGGGAAGATTGAACAATGAGCAGTTCTTC. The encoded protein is CASSPSTRGRLNNEQFF.

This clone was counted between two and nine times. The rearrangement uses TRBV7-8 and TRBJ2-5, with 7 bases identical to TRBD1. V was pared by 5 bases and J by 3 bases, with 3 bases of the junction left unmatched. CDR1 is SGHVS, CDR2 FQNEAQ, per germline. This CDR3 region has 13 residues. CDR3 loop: CASSLGTEETQYF. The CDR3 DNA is TGTGCCAGCAGCCTCGGGACAGAAGAGACCCAGTACTTC.

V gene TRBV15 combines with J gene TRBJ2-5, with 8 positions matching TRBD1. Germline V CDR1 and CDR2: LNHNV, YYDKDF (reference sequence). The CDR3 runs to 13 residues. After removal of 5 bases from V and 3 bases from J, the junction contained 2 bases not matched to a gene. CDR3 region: CATSADREETQYF. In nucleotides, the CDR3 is TGTGCCACCAGCGCGGACAGGGAAGAGACCCAGTACTTC.

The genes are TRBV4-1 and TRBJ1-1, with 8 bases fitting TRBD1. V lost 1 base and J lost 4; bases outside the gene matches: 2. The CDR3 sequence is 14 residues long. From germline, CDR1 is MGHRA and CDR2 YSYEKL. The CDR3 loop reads CASSQVGTGTEAFF. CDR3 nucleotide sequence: TGCGCCAGCAGCCAAGTGGGGACAGGCACTGAAGCTTTCTTT.

The CDR3 loop reads CASSLASAGSYNEQFF. CDR3 DNA: TGTGCCAGCAGCTTAGCGTCGGCGGGAAGCTACAATGAGCAGTTCTTC. The chain carries TRBV7-2 and TRBJ2-1; perhaps TRBD2 as D (6 bases). CDR3 length: 16 residues. Germline V gene sequence: CDR1 SGHTA, CDR2 FQGNSA. Trimming removed 0 bases from V and 3 bases from J, with 12 bases in between.

CDR3 in amino acids: CASSTGQGDTEAFF. The DNA of the CDR3 is TGTGCCAGCAGCACCGGACAGGGGGACACTGAAGCTTTCTTT. The chain uses TRBV7-6 and TRBJ1-1; 10 positions match TRBD1. Trimming took 5 bases from V and 3 from J; bases not matched to a gene: 3. This CDR3 contains 14 residues. Germline CDR1 SGHVS, CDR2 FNYEAQ.

CDR3: CASSRAPNTEAFF. For the CDR3, the DNA is TGTGCCAGCAGTCGAGCCCCGAACACTGAAGCTTTCTTT. The V and J genes are TRBV6-4 and TRBJ1-1, with D uncertain. CDR3 length: 13 residues. Trimming stripped 5 bases from V and 1 base from J, with 8 bases between. Germline assignment: CDR1 MRHNA and CDR2 SNTAGT.